A single sample gave rise to the 25 T cell receptor beta chains below, sequenced in a study of blood T cell repertoires in COVID-19. Produced via immunoSEQ multiplex PCR; TCRdb's table is partial and in-frame only. This table holds fewer than 250,000 clones, just under 85% found once. The sequenced sample consisted of peripheral blood. Every receptor here comes from a man aged 45-65 years with acute or convalescent COVID-19.

The chain employs TRBV11-2 and TRBJ1-1; 7 bases map to TRBD1. The trim removed 0 bases at V and 9 bases at J, leaving 4 bases unmatched. Germline CDR1 and CDR2: SGHAT and FQNNGV. The CDR3 is made up of 13 amino acids. The CDR3 sequence: CASSLERGQQAFF. CDR3 coding DNA: TGTGCCAGCAGCTTAGAAAGGGGGCAACAAGCTTTCTTT.

The chain is built from TRBV6-5 and TRBJ2-7, with 9 positions matching TRBD1. Germline V gives CDR1 MNHEY, CDR2 SVGAGI. This CDR3 comprises 15 residues. V shed 6 bases and J 3 bases; nucleotides not matched to a gene: 9. This CDR3 reads CASSKTGTGFYEQYF. The CDR3 region has the DNA TGTGCCAGCAGCAAGACCGGGACAGGGTTCTACGAGCAGTACTTC.

The V and J genes are TRBV11-2 and TRBJ1-2, with D unclear. The V gene lost 1 base and the J gene lost 1 base, with 10 bases spanning the gap. Germline CDR1 reads SGHAT; CDR2 reads FQNNGV. This CDR3 is 15 amino acids long. The CDR3 DNA is TGTGCCAGCAGCTTAGGCATAGCCCTTAACTATGGCTACACCTTC. Protein: CASSLGIALNYGYTF. The whole variable domain, filled in from reference TRBV11-2 and TRBJ1-2, reads EAGVAQSPRYKIIEKRQSVAFWCNPISGHATLYWYQQILGQGPKLLIQFQNNGVVDDSQLPKDRFSAERLKGVDSTLKIQPAKLEDSAVYLCASSLGIALNYGYTFGSGTRLTVV.

The chain recombines TRBV5-1 with TRBJ2-7; 7 bases match TRBD2. This CDR3 is built from 14 residues. CDR1 is SGHRS and CDR2 is YFSETQ in the germline V gene. Losses at the gene ends were 3 bases for V and 4 bases for J; bases not matched to a gene: 7. CDR3 bases: TGCGCCAGCAGCTCCCGACTAGCCTTATACGAGCAGTACTTC. Translating gives CASSSRLALYEQYF.

This chain connects TRBV5-1 to TRBJ1-2; 7 nucleotides agree with TRBD1. The CDR3 is made up of 16 amino acids. The germline gives CDR1 SGHRS, CDR2 YFSETQ. V lost 0 bases and J lost 2; bases outside the gene matches: 7. The CDR3 DNA is TGCGCCAGCAGCTTGGAGATCGCGACAGGGAACTATGGCTACACCTTC. Translation: CASSLEIATGNYGYTF.

The CDR3 bases are TGTGCCAGCAGCTTCGGACATGGGATAGATACGCAGTATTTT. The encoded protein is CASSFGHGIDTQYF. This chain uses TRBV5-4 with TRBJ2-3; D possibly corresponds to TRBD1 (5 bases). The V gene lost 2 bases and the J gene lost 5 bases, with 12 bases spanning the gap. The CDR3 spans 14 residues. Germline V gene lookup returns CDR1 SGHNT and CDR2 YYREEE (reference sequence).

The chain carries TRBV19 and TRBJ1-6, with D hard to call. CDR1 is LNHDA, CDR2 SQIVND, per germline (reference sequence). V lost 2 bases and J lost 10, with 9 bases in between. The CDR3 runs 13 residues. CDR3 nucleotide sequence: TGTGCCAGTAGTATACAGCGTGGATCACCCCTCCACTTT. Translating it yields CASSIQRGSPLHF.

The genes are TRBV7-6 and TRBJ2-1, with 11 bases lining up with TRBD2. After removal of 3 bases from V and 0 bases from J, the junction contained 4 bases not matched to a gene. Germline V gene sequence: CDR1 SGHVS, CDR2 FNYEAQ. The CDR3 sequence is 17 residues long. Here the CDR3 DNA reads TGTGCCAGCAGCTTCCGTACTAGCGGGGGCTCCTACAATGAGCAGTTCTTC. It is translated as CASSFRTSGGSYNEQFF.

The V and J genes are TRBV14 and TRBJ2-1; possible D gene TRBD1, 6 bases. V shed 4 bases and J shed 9 bases, with 10 bases lying between them. This CDR3 is 12 amino acids long. From germline, CDR1 is SGHDN and CDR2 FVKESK. CDR3 nucleotide sequence: TGTGCCAGCAGCCTACAGGGTTCTGAGCAGTTCTTC. Its protein product is CASSLQGSEQFF. The full variable domain, its missing parts supplied by reference TRBV14 and TRBJ2-1, is EAGVTQFPSHSVIEKGQTVTLRCDPISGHDNLYWYRRVMGKEIKFLLHFVKESKQDESGMPNNRFLAERTGGTYSTLKVQPAELEDSGVYFCASSLQGSEQFFGPGTRLTVL.

The chain links TRBV4-1 to TRBJ2-3; D possibly corresponds to TRBD2 (6 bases). Germline CDR1 MGHRA, CDR2 YSYEKL. The CDR3 contains 15 residues. V was shortened by 1 base and J by 0 bases, with 8 bases between the two germline ends. The CDR3 reads CASSQGGVSTDTQYF. CDR3 DNA: TGCGCCAGCAGCCAAGGCGGGGTAAGCACAGATACGCAGTATTTT.

The chain recombines TRBV28 with TRBJ1-4; 12 nucleotides align to TRBD1. The CDR3 spans 15 residues. Germline loops: CDR1 MDHEN, CDR2 SYDVKM. V lost 6 bases to trimming and J lost 7 bases; unmatched junction nucleotides: 6. DNA of the CDR3: TGTGCCAGCAGGGGGGGACAGGGGGCTTTTGAAAAACTGTTTTTT. Amino acids: CASRGGQGAFEKLFF.

The chain joins TRBV27 to TRBJ1-1, with a possible D match to TRBD1 (6 bases). This CDR3 is built from 15 residues. Germline values: CDR1 MNHEY, CDR2 SMNVEV (reference sequence). V lost 6 bases and J lost 1, with 15 bases in between. The chain's CDR3 is CASRARWDTNTEAFF. CDR3 coding DNA: TGTGCCAGCAGGGCGAGATGGGACACGAACACTGAAGCTTTCTTT.

The V gene is TRBV10-3, the J gene TRBJ1-1; weak D call: TRBD1 (5 bases). Germline-derived CDR1 and CDR2 are ENHRY and SYGVKD. The germline V and J ends were trimmed by 3 bases and 1 base, with 12 bases remaining between them. CDR3 length: 15 amino acids. As DNA, the CDR3 is TGTGCCATCAGTGATTTTGCAGGGCGGAACACTGAAGCTTTCTTT. Translation: CAISDFAGRNTEAFF.

The table lists this clone with a count of one. The chain employs TRBV11-2 and TRBJ2-1, with no clear D. The CDR3 runs 15 residues. V lost 0 bases, J lost 2 bases, and 8 bases lay in between. In germline, CDR1 is SGHAT, CDR2 FQNNGV. The CDR3: CASSLDIGAYNEQFF. CDR3 nucleotides: TGTGCCAGCAGCTTAGATATAGGAGCCTACAATGAGCAGTTCTTC.

The rearrangement links TRBV18 to TRBJ1-2; D gene uncertain. The CDR3 consists of 15 residues. Germline CDR1 and CDR2: KGHSH and LQKENI. V dropped 1 base and J dropped 4 bases, with 13 bases sitting between them. CDR3 sequence: CASSPRREGTYGYTF. CDR3 sequence (DNA): TGTGCCAGCTCACCACGGCGGGAGGGTACCTATGGCTACACCTTC.

The chain couples TRBV3-1 (or the pseudogene TRBV3-2) to TRBJ2-7; 10 bases are a match to TRBD1. The germline V gene has CDR1 LGHDT and CDR2 YNNKEL (reference sequence). Unmatched junction bases numbered 3, after V lost 4 bases and J lost 0 bases. The CDR3 is made up of 15 amino acids. Here the CDR3 DNA reads TGTGCCAGCAGCCCAGGGACAGGGGTCTCCTACGAGCAGTACTTC. It specifies CASSPGTGVSYEQYF.

The rearrangement links TRBV27 to TRBJ2-7; 7 bases are a match to TRBD1. CDR1 and CDR2 from the germline V gene are MNHEY and SMNVEV (reference sequence). The CDR3 is 16 residues long. V lost 3 bases to trimming and J lost 3 bases; unmatched junction nucleotides: 11. The CDR3 sequence: CASSFDRVPYRYEQYF. DNA of the CDR3: TGTGCCAGCAGTTTTGACAGGGTACCTTACCGCTACGAGCAGTACTTC.

This clone was seen a single time. Other DNA sequences in this sample translate to the same CDR3. The chain uses TRBV5-1 and TRBJ2-7; a weak D match, TRBD1 (6 bases). Trimming took 0 bases from V and 0 from J, leaving 7 bases between them. The CDR3 extends over 14 amino acids. The germline V gene has CDR1 SGHRS and CDR2 YFSETQ. The CDR3: CASSLGGGSYEQYF. Written as DNA, the CDR3 is TGCGCCAGCAGCTTGGGAGGGGGCTCCTACGAGCAGTACTTC.

The chain is built from TRBV11-2 and TRBJ2-5, with 11 bases fitting TRBD2. This CDR3 comprises 16 residues. Trimming at V came to 5 bases and at J to 4 bases, leaving 9 bases not matched to a gene. Germline V gene data show CDR1 as SGHAT and CDR2 as FQNNGV. CDR3 nucleotides: TGTGCCAGCAGCACGAGTCCTAGCGGGGGGCGAGAGACCCAGTACTTC. This encodes CASSTSPSGGRETQYF. The full variable domain, completed using reference TRBV11-2 and TRBJ2-5, is EAGVAQSPRYKIIEKRQSVAFWCNPISGHATLYWYQQILGQGPKLLIQFQNNGVVDDSQLPKDRFSAERLKGVDSTLKIQPAKLEDSAVYLCASSTSPSGGRETQYFGPGTRLLVL.

The chain couples TRBV11-3 to TRBJ2-4, with D possibly TRBD1 on 6 matching bases. Germline V gives CDR1 SGHNT, CDR2 YENEEA. The CDR3 has 15 residues. V was cut by 1 base and J by 12 bases, with 19 bases left in between. CDR3 nucleotide sequence: TGTGCCAGCAGCTTAGTTGGGTGGGGGCCACAGGCTCAGTACTTC. Translating gives CASSLVGWGPQAQYF.

This clone was detected a few times. This chain connects TRBV19 to TRBJ2-7; 7 bases fit TRBD2. The CDR3 is made up of 14 amino acids. CDR1 and CDR2 (germline): LNHDA, SQIVND (reference sequence). With V trimmed by 3 bases and J by 2 bases, 4 bases remained unmatched. CDR3 sequence reads: CASSMAGRAYEQYF. Here the CDR3 DNA reads TGTGCCAGTAGTATGGCAGGGAGGGCCTACGAGCAGTACTTC.

This clone is a singleton in its sample. The rearrangement uses TRBV5-4 and TRBJ2-1, with TRBD1 matching 8 bases. The length of the CDR3 is 17 residues. CDR1 SGHNT and CDR2 YYREEE come from the germline V gene (reference sequence). V lost 4 bases to trimming and J lost 6 bases; unmatched junction nucleotides: 15. CDR3 region: CASSRIAGGASGNEQFF. CDR3 sequence (DNA): TGTGCCAGCAGCCGAATTGCAGGGGGCGCGTCTGGCAATGAGCAGTTCTTC.

The chain uses TRBV27 and TRBJ1-6; D possibly corresponds to TRBD1 (6 bases). V lost 3 bases and J lost 10, with 13 bases in between. Germline CDR1 MNHEY, CDR2 SMNVEV (reference sequence). The CDR3 loop spans 14 amino acids. CDR3 in amino acids: CASSFSQGNSPLHF. The CDR3 DNA reads as TGTGCCAGCAGTTTCTCACAGGGAAACTCACCCCTCCACTTT.

The chain has TRBV5-1 and TRBJ2-5, with 9 bases identical to TRBD2. The CDR3 spans 14 residues. The V segment lost 5 bases and the J segment 4 bases; nucleotides outside the gene matches: 6. The germline V gene has CDR1 SGHRS and CDR2 YFSETQ. The chain's CDR3 is CASRELAGRETQYF. The CDR3 nucleotides are TGCGCCAGCAGAGAGCTAGCGGGGAGAGAGACCCAGTACTTC. Full variable domain (rest looked up from reference TRBV5-1 and TRBJ2-5): KAGVTQTPRYLIKTRGQQVTLSCSPISGHRSVSWYQQTPGQGLQFLFEYFSETQRNKGNFPGRFSGRQFSNSRSEMNVSTLELGDSALYLCASRELAGRETQYFGPGTRLLVL.

V usage is TRBV6-5 and J usage is TRBJ2-7; possible D gene TRBD2, 5 bases. The CDR3 contains 13 residues. V was cut by 6 bases and J by 4 bases, with 13 bases left in between. Germline V CDR1 and CDR2: MNHEY, SVGAGI. The CDR3, as DNA: TGTGCCAGCAGGGGAAATCGGACTTACGAGCAGTACTTC. As protein: CASRGNRTYEQYF.